The present entry profiles one T cell receptor (beta chain) with its context. The antigen remains unidentified. This record comes from a study of cytomegalovirus exposure and HLA in healthy donors. Notes on the study in general: DRB1 showed the most TCR associations and HLA-C the fewest in a later analysis, as rates varied by HLA locus.

CDR1 and CDR2 from the germline V gene are SQVTM and ANQGSEA. The CDR3 runs 13 residues. Trimming at V came to 5 bases and at J to 5 bases, leaving 9 bases not matched to a gene. Both 60 Vbeta primers and 13 Jbeta primers went into the PCR. Per the study methods: Counted up in a later analysis, unique TCR beta chains came to approximately 77 million, with around 11 million shared. Here immunoSEQ multiplex PCR was the method, and the copy in TCRdb shows in-frame clones only, minus some. Clonal size and the V and J genes are those of that table, whereas D and trimming came from the DNA. This sample has some 120,000 clones, with around 82% found just once.

The chain couples TRBV29-1 to TRBJ2-7; 7 nucleotides align to TRBD2. The sample consisted of PBMCs. The source of this sequence is a male donor in good health and CMV-seropositive. As DNA, the CDR3 is TGCAGCGTTCTCTCGGCGGGAGTAGACGAGCAGTACTTC. Its protein is CSVLSAGVDEQYF.